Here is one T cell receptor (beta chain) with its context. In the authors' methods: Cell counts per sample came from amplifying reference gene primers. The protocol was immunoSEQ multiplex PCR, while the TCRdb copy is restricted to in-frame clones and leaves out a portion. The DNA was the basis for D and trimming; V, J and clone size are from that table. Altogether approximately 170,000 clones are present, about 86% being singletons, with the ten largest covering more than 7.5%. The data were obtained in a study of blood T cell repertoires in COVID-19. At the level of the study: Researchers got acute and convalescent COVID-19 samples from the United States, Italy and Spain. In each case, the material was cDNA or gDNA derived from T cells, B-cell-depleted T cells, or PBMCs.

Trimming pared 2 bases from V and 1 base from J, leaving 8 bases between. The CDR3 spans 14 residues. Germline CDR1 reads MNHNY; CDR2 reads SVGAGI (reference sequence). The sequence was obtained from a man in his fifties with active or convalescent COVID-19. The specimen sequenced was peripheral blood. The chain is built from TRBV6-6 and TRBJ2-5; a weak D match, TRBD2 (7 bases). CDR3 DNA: TGTGCCAGCAGTTACCGGGGGGCCCAAGAGACCCAGTACTTC. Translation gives CASSYRGAQETQYF.